These 30 T cell receptor beta chains originate from one sample sequenced in a study of cytomegalovirus exposure and HLA in healthy donors. This PCR relied on a set of 60 Vbeta primers and 13 Jbeta primers. Libraries were prepared by immunoSEQ multiplex PCR; TCRdb keeps only in-frame clonotypes and omits some of them. The sample shows 140,000 to 150,000 clones, about 80% of them seen only once. Specimen: PBMCs. These TCRs come from a man aged 35-49 years in good health and CMV-seronegative.

The chain uses TRBV9 and TRBJ1-1; TRBD1 is a possible D gene (5 bases). Trimming took 0 bases from V and 3 from J, leaving 9 bases between them. Looked up from germline, CDR1 is SGDLS and CDR2 is YYNGEE. CDR3 length equals 14 residues. The DNA of the CDR3 is TGTGCCAGCAGCGTAGCAGGGATGGACACTGAAGCTTTCTTT. Translated: CASSVAGMDTEAFF.

This clone showed up just once. The chain couples TRBV7-9 to TRBJ2-7; 8 bases align to TRBD1. Germline CDR1 reads SEHNR; CDR2 reads FQNEAQ (reference sequence). This CDR3 contains 16 residues. Losses at the gene ends were 5 bases for V and 5 bases for J; bases not matched to a gene: 14. The CDR3 DNA reads as TGTGCCAGCAGCCGTTGGGTAGACAGGGGTTCGGACGAGCAGTACTTC. Amino acids: CASSRWVDRGSDEQYF.

The chain is built from TRBV7-9 and TRBJ2-7; no firm D call. This CDR3 spans 13 amino acids. Between the trimmed V and J ends, which lost 4 bases and 0 bases, there was a span of 7 bases. CDR1 is SEHNR, CDR2 FQNEAQ, per germline (reference sequence). The CDR3 DNA reads TGTGCCAGCAGCTCTGACAACTCCTACGAGCAGTACTTC. Translation gives CASSSDNSYEQYF.

The chain uses TRBV5-1 and TRBJ2-1; 7 bases line up with TRBD1. The CDR3 has 15 residues. The germline CDR1 and CDR2 sequences are SGHRS and YFSETQ. V shed 3 bases, J shed 4 bases, and the junction held 7 bases outside the gene matches. The CDR3 sequence: CASSSRDRQYNEQFF. DNA of the CDR3: TGCGCCAGCAGCTCCCGGGACAGACAATACAATGAGCAGTTCTTC.

This rearrangement joins TRBV5-1 to TRBJ2-3; 7 bases fit TRBD1. The junction had 13 bases not matched to a gene; V was cut back by 2 bases and J by 4 bases. Germline lookup yields CDR1 SGHRS and CDR2 YFSETQ. The CDR3 is 17 residues long. In DNA form, the CDR3 reads TGCGCCAGCAGCTTTTATGACAGGGTATTCGACGCAGATACGCAGTATTTT. As protein: CASSFYDRVFDADTQYF.

Note on this clone: The same CDR3 can be traced to other DNA sequences in this sample. The J gene is TRBJ2-5, the V gene TRBV6-1; TRBD1 matches 7 bases. The CDR3 is 13 amino acids. The V gene end was trimmed by 5 bases and the J gene end by 4 bases; junction bases not matched to a gene: 4. Germline loops: CDR1 MNHNS, CDR2 SASEGT. CDR3 coding DNA: TGTGCCAGCAGTAGAGCAGGGGGAGAGACCCAGTACTTC. The encoded protein is CASSRAGGETQYF.

The chain is built from TRBV5-6 and TRBJ1-1; 7 positions agree with TRBD1. The V segment lost 7 bases and the J segment 5 bases; nucleotides outside the gene matches: 11. The germline CDR1 and CDR2 sequences are SGHDT and YYEEEE. CDR3 length: 14 residues. The CDR3 sequence: CASQLRGPGTEAFF. The CDR3 bases are TGTGCCAGCCAACTGAGGGGGCCGGGGACTGAAGCTTTCTTT.

The J gene is TRBJ2-5, the V gene TRBV5-4, with TRBD2 matching 14 bases. J lost 5 bases, V lost 4 bases, and 7 bases had no gene match. Germline V gene data show CDR1 as SGHNT and CDR2 as YYREEE (reference sequence). This CDR3 has 16 residues. CDR3 in amino acids: CASSPWTSGGKETQYF. The CDR3 coding sequence is TGTGCCAGCAGCCCCTGGACTAGCGGGGGGAAGGAGACCCAGTACTTC.

V is TRBV4-3 and J is TRBJ2-6, with D perhaps matching TRBD2 (5 bases). Per the germline V gene, CDR1 is LGHNA and CDR2 is YSLEER. V lost 0 bases, J lost 1 base, and 13 bases lay in between. CDR3 length equals 18 residues. Here the CDR3 DNA reads TGCGCCAGCAGCCAAGATCTGAGGGCGACTTCTGGGGCCAACGTCCTGACTTTC. This codes for CASSQDLRATSGANVLTF.

Only a few counts were recorded for this clone. The chain has TRBV4-1 and TRBJ1-5; TRBD1 agrees at 8 bases. Germline-derived CDR1 and CDR2 are MGHRA and YSYEKL. The CDR3 spans 15 residues. The J segment lost 5 bases and the V segment lost 7 bases, leaving 10 bases of the junction unmatched. CDR3 DNA: TGCGCCAGCACCCCAGAAGGACAGGGAGATCAGCCCCAGCATTTT. Protein product: CASTPEGQGDQPQHF.

This clone was observed a single time. This chain links TRBV4-1 with TRBJ1-5; D possibly corresponds to TRBD1 (6 bases). Germline CDR1 MGHRA, CDR2 YSYEKL. The CDR3 consists of 15 residues. Deletions cut 1 base from V and 7 bases from J, with 14 bases between. In DNA form, the CDR3 reads TGCGCCAGCAGCCAAGGGGGAGTAGGGGGACAGCCCCAGCATTTT. Translating gives CASSQGGVGGQPQHF.

This chain joins TRBV14 and TRBJ1-1; tentative D call: TRBD1 (6 bases). Trimming took off 3 bases at V and 2 bases at J, with 10 bases between the two ends. This CDR3 is built from 14 residues. Germline CDR1 reads SGHDN; CDR2 reads FVKESK. CDR3 region: CASSHGQPNTEAFF. The CDR3 DNA follows: TGTGCCAGCAGCCATGGACAGCCTAACACTGAAGCTTTCTTT.

The J gene is TRBJ2-3, the V gene TRBV5-1; 9 positions match TRBD1. V dropped 4 bases and J dropped 6; count of bases not matched to a gene: 9. Germline CDR1 SGHRS, CDR2 YFSETQ. The CDR3 covers 15 residues. Written as DNA, the CDR3 is TGCGCCAGCAGCGTTATCAGGACAGGGGTTGATACGCAGTATTTT. Residues: CASSVIRTGVDTQYF.

The chain joins TRBV5-5 to TRBJ2-7; 12 nucleotides match TRBD2. Per the germline V gene, CDR1 is SGHKS and CDR2 is YYEKEE (reference sequence). After removal of 1 base from V and 2 bases from J, the junction contained 13 bases not matched to a gene. This CDR3 contains 19 residues. The CDR3 nucleotides are TGTGCCAGCAGCTTGCTCCAGGGCAGAACTAGCGGGGGGACCTACGAGCAGTACTTC. Protein product: CASSLLQGRTSGGTYEQYF.

This clone was seen a single time. The V and J genes are TRBV30 and TRBJ1-4; D is unresolved. V lost 2 bases and J lost 1, with 11 bases in between. This CDR3 comprises 15 residues. Germline CDR1 reads GTSNPN; CDR2 reads SVGIG (reference sequence). Written as DNA, the CDR3 is TGTGCCTGGAGTTCCCCAAGGAGAACTAATGAAAAACTGTTTTTT. Translating gives CAWSSPRRTNEKLFF.

V is TRBV10-1 and J is TRBJ1-5; D gene uncertain. V lost 1 base, J lost 4 bases, and 5 bases lay in between. Germline V gene data show CDR1 as WNHNN and CDR2 as SYGVQD (reference sequence). This CDR3 has 13 amino acids. CDR3 sequence reads: CASSEFRNQPQHF. The CDR3, as DNA: TGCGCCAGCAGTGAGTTCCGGAATCAGCCCCAGCATTTT.

The CDR3 coding sequence is TGCGCCAGCAGCCAAGATGGGGGCGCTTTCACTGAAGCTTTCTTT. As protein: CASSQDGGAFTEAFF. The chain links TRBV4-1 to TRBJ1-1; possible D gene TRBD1, 6 bases. Trimming removed 0 bases from V and 4 bases from J, with 12 bases in between. This CDR3 contains 15 residues. Germline V gene sequence: CDR1 MGHRA, CDR2 YSYEKL.

V gene TRBV25-1 combines with J gene TRBJ1-2; D is undetermined. V gave up 5 bases and J gave up 8 bases, with 15 bases separating them. The CDR3 loop spans 13 amino acids. Per germline, CDR1 MGHDK and CDR2 SYGVNS. The CDR3, as DNA: TGTGCCAGCAGTCAGGCAGGTCGAAAAGGCTACACCTTC. Its translation is CASSQAGRKGYTF.

This clone was detected only a few times. The gene calls are TRBV7-2 and TRBJ2-2; D gene uncertain. The CDR3 runs 14 residues. V was shortened by 0 bases and J by 1 base, with 3 bases between the two germline ends. CDR1 is SGHTA and CDR2 is FQGNSA in the germline V gene. CDR3 protein: CASSLARNTGELFF. The CDR3 nucleotides are TGTGCCAGCAGCTTAGCGCGGAACACCGGGGAGCTGTTTTTT.

This sequence joins TRBV10-2 and TRBJ2-4; TRBD2 matches at 10 bases. CDR1 is WSHSY and CDR2 is SAAADI in the germline V gene. This CDR3 has 16 residues. V lost 2 bases and J lost 7; bases outside the gene matches: 8. The CDR3 DNA reads TGCGCCAGCAGTGAGACCAGCGGGGGGGCACTTAACATTCAGTACTTC. Translating gives CASSETSGGALNIQYF.

V is TRBV5-5 and J is TRBJ2-2; 7 bases are a match to TRBD2. CDR3 length: 15 amino acids. Germline CDR1 SGHKS, CDR2 YYEKEE (reference sequence). V dropped 1 base and J dropped 3; count of bases not matched to a gene: 3. The chain's CDR3 is CASSLSGGYTGELFF. The CDR3 DNA reads as TGTGCCAGCAGCTTGTCCGGGGGGTACACCGGGGAGCTGTTTTTT.

The chain recombines TRBV5-4 with TRBJ2-3; TRBD1 might be the D (6 bases). The CDR3 contains 15 residues. The germline V gene encodes CDR1 SGHNT and CDR2 YYREEE (reference sequence). Trimming removed 4 bases from V and 4 bases from J, with 16 bases in between. For the CDR3, the DNA is TGTGCCAGCAGCGGAACAGGGAAGAGGGCAGATACGCAGTATTTT. Encoded protein: CASSGTGKRADTQYF.

This clone was found a few times. For the CDR3, the DNA is TGTGCCAGCAGTGCCTTGATCAGGGCCCACACTGAAGCTTTCTTT. This sequence encodes CASSALIRAHTEAFF. V usage is TRBV28 and J usage is TRBJ1-1, with a weak D call TRBD1 (5 bases). V was cut by 5 bases and J by 3 bases, with 16 bases left in between. The germline CDR1 and CDR2 sequences are MDHEN and SYDVKM. The CDR3 consists of 15 residues.

The chain has TRBV4-1 and TRBJ1-2, with D uncertain. V lost 1 base to trimming and J lost 5 bases, with 11 bases between them. Germline CDR1 MGHRA, CDR2 YSYEKL. This CDR3 contains 14 residues. Here the CDR3 DNA reads TGCGCCAGCAGCCAAGTGCACGGTCCATATGGCTACACCTTC. This sequence encodes CASSQVHGPYGYTF.

The chain carries TRBV28 and TRBJ2-1; perhaps TRBD2 as D (6 bases). V lost 7 bases and J lost 7, with 17 bases in between. The CDR3 length is 14 residues. CDR1 MDHEN and CDR2 SYDVKM come from the germline V gene. The DNA of the CDR3 is TGTGCCAGCATCCCAGGAGGGACTCGGAATGAGCAGTTCTTC. Its protein product is CASIPGGTRNEQFF.

This clone was counted only a few times. The CDR3 region is CASSEDSDKGTEAFF. The CDR3 bases are TGCGCCAGCAGTGAGGACTCTGATAAAGGCACTGAAGCTTTCTTT. This sequence joins TRBV10-2 and TRBJ1-1; D not certain. The germline V gene encodes CDR1 WSHSY and CDR2 SAAADI. This CDR3 is 15 amino acids long. Trimming took 2 bases from V and 4 from J, leaving 14 bases between them.

The chain joins TRBV5-5 to TRBJ1-4; 9 bases fit TRBD1. The CDR3 covers 14 residues. Germline lookup yields CDR1 SGHKS and CDR2 YYEKEE (reference sequence). V lost 4 bases, J lost 8 bases, and 6 bases stayed unmatched. The CDR3 DNA reads TGTGCCAGCAGCCCGGGACAGGGTGGAGAAAAACTGTTTTTT. It encodes CASSPGQGGEKLFF.

The chain combines TRBV6-5 with TRBJ1-6; D may be TRBD1 (6 bases). The CDR3 runs 14 residues. V lost 4 bases, J lost 7 bases, and 11 bases lay in between. The germline V gene encodes CDR1 MNHEY and CDR2 SVGAGI. The CDR3 region has the DNA TGTGCCAGCAGTTTCACAGGGTTCAATTCACCCCTCCACTTT. Protein sequence: CASSFTGFNSPLHF.

The chain joins TRBV28 to TRBJ1-4, with a possible D match to TRBD1 (5 bases). The V gene's germline CDR1 is MDHEN and CDR2 SYDVKM. The germline V and J ends were trimmed by 11 bases and 8 bases, with 9 bases remaining between them. CDR3 size: 10 residues. CDR3 amino acids: CASGREKLFF. The CDR3 DNA reads as TGTGCCTCAGGGCGCGAAAAACTGTTTTTT.

The table lists this clone with a count of one. The chain uses TRBV6-1 and TRBJ1-1; D call uncertain. The germline V gene has CDR1 MNHNS and CDR2 SASEGT. V gave up 1 base and J gave up 2 bases, with 5 bases separating them. The length of the CDR3 is 13 residues. CDR3 nucleotide sequence: TGTGCCAGCAGTGAAGAGCGAAACACTGAAGCTTTCTTT. Protein: CASSEERNTEAFF.